The 17 T cell receptor beta chains below all came from one sample that was sequenced in a study of blood T cell repertoires in COVID-19. Profiled with immunoSEQ multiplex PCR; TCRdb holds only in-frame clones, not every one. The sample yields roughly 160,000 clones, roughly 86% seen once. Sequenced: peripheral blood. The receptors shown here come from a man aged 18 to 30 with acute or convalescent COVID-19.

This chain uses TRBV25-1 with TRBJ1-6; D perhaps matches TRBD1 (6 bases). V was cut by 9 bases and J by 4 bases, with 10 bases left in between. CDR1 and CDR2 (germline): MGHDK, SYGVNS. This CDR3 is 13 amino acids long. CDR3 residues: CASGTQYNSPLHF. CDR3 coding DNA: TGTGCCAGTGGGACACAATATAATTCACCCCTCCACTTT. Together with reference TRBV25-1 and TRBJ1-6, the CDR3 gives the full variable domain: EADIYQTPRYLVIGTGKKITLECSQTMGHDKMYWYQQDPGMELHLIHYSYGVNSTEKGDLSSESTVSRIRTEHFPLTLESARPSHTSQYLCASGTQYNSPLHFGNGTRLTVT.

The chain couples TRBV30 to TRBJ1-2; D remains unclear. Germline CDR1 reads GTSNPN; CDR2 reads SVGIG (reference sequence). V lost 2 bases and J 2 bases, leaving 9 bases between the germline ends. CDR3 length: 13 residues. CDR3 nucleotide sequence: TGTGCCTGGAGTTCGACTGGGAACTATGGCTACACCTTC. Its protein product is CAWSSTGNYGYTF.

This chain joins TRBV25-1 and TRBJ1-4; possibly TRBD1 for D (5 bases). The CDR3 length is 15 residues. Germline values: CDR1 MGHDK, CDR2 SYGVNS. The V gene lost 3 bases and the J gene lost 4 bases, with 12 bases spanning the gap. CDR3 amino acids: CASSDSQGYNEKLFF. The CDR3, as DNA: TGTGCCAGCAGTGACTCCCAGGGTTATAATGAAAAACTGTTTTTT.

The V gene is TRBV12-3 or TRBV12-4, the J gene TRBJ2-5, with 13 bases matching TRBD2. The J segment lost 12 bases and the V segment lost 7 bases, leaving 8 bases of the junction unmatched. There are 13 residues in the CDR3. CDR3 nucleotide sequence: TGTGCCAGCACTAACGGACTAGCGGGAGACAAGTACTTC. It specifies CASTNGLAGDKYF.

V is TRBV10-2 and J is TRBJ1-2; TRBD1 is a possible D gene (6 bases). The CDR3 is made up of 13 amino acids. The germline V and J ends were trimmed by 5 bases and 1 base, with 8 bases remaining between them. Germline V CDR1 and CDR2: WSHSY, SAAADI. The DNA of the CDR3 is TGCGCCAGCAGTCAACAGGGTAACTATGGCTACACCTTC. Amino acids: CASSQQGNYGYTF.

CDR3 DNA: TGTGCCAGTAGTGGGCGGGACGCTGCACTCTACGAGCAGTACGTC. As protein: CASSGRDAALYEQYV. This sequence joins TRBV19 and TRBJ2-7, with D possibly being TRBD2 (6 bases). Germline V gives CDR1 LNHDA, CDR2 SQIVND (reference sequence). V was cut by 5 bases and J by 3 bases, with 17 bases left in between. The CDR3 loop spans 15 amino acids.

The chain recombines TRBV7-2 with TRBJ2-7; the match to TRBD1 covers 7 bases. The CDR3 extends over 14 amino acids. The junction had 6 bases not matched to a gene; V was cut back by 5 bases and J by 2 bases. CDR1 and CDR2 from the germline V gene are SGHTA and FQGNSA. CDR3 nucleotide sequence: TGTGCCAGCAGCGTAGGGGGCAGGCCCTACGAGCAGTACTTC. It translates to CASSVGGRPYEQYF.

The V gene is TRBV19, the J gene TRBJ1-5; TRBD1 agrees at 9 bases. The CDR3 extends over 16 amino acids. The V segment lost 3 bases and the J segment 1 base; nucleotides outside the gene matches: 4. Germline V lookup: CDR1 LNHDA, CDR2 SQIVND (reference sequence). CDR3 DNA: TGTGCCAGTAGTATCTTGGACAGGGGAAGCAATCAGCCCCAGCATTTT. Translating it yields CASSILDRGSNQPQHF.

This clone was seen a single time. The chain recombines TRBV7-3 with TRBJ2-3; 7 nucleotides match TRBD1. Germline CDR1 SGHTA, CDR2 FQGTGA. The V gene end was trimmed by 3 bases and the J gene end by 4 bases; junction bases not matched to a gene: 4. The length of the CDR3 is 14 residues. In nucleotides, the CDR3 is TGTGCCAGCAGCTTGGGGCAGGGGGCAGATACGCAGTATTTT. It specifies CASSLGQGADTQYF.

The V and J genes are TRBV6-1 and TRBJ1-5; D possibly corresponds to TRBD1 (5 bases). Germline CDR1 MNHNS, CDR2 SASEGT. The V end lost 3 bases, the J end lost 3 bases, and 12 bases lay between the germline ends. The CDR3 is 15 amino acids. The CDR3 sequence is CASSDLDSNNQPQHF. CDR3 nucleotides: TGTGCCAGCAGTGACCTTGACAGCAACAATCAGCCCCAGCATTTT.

The chain carries TRBV24-1 and TRBJ1-2; 7 bases fit TRBD1. V shed 3 bases, J shed 8 bases, and the junction held 8 bases outside the gene matches. Germline CDR1 and CDR2: KGHDR and SFDVKD. CDR3 size: 14 residues. CDR3 residues: CATSDLTRGEGYTF. The DNA of the CDR3 is TGTGCCACCAGTGATCTTACCAGGGGGGAAGGCTACACCTTC.

The chain links TRBV19 to TRBJ1-4; 9 nucleotides match TRBD1. The V gene end was trimmed by 3 bases and the J gene end by 8 bases; junction bases not matched to a gene: 10. Germline CDR1 LNHDA, CDR2 SQIVND (reference sequence). The CDR3 consists of 16 residues. The CDR3 reads CASSMEGTGRKEKLFF. In DNA form, the CDR3 reads TGTGCCAGTAGTATGGAGGGGACAGGGAGAAAAGAAAAACTGTTTTTT.

The gene calls are TRBV12-1 and TRBJ1-5; the table's D call, TRBD1, was not checked against the DNA. TRBV12-1 is given as a pseudogene. The CDR3 is 14 residues long. CDR3 nucleotides: TGTGCCAGCAGCGTCACAGGGGGATGCCAGCCCCAGCATTTT. Its protein product is CASSVTGGCQPQHF.

The chain combines TRBV7-3 with TRBJ2-3; D might be TRBD2 (6 bases). The CDR3 runs to 15 residues. Germline V lookup: CDR1 SGHTA, CDR2 FQGTGA. Trimming stripped 5 bases from V and 2 bases from J, with 14 bases between. This CDR3 reads CASSPGLDFTDTQYF. The CDR3 coding sequence is TGTGCCAGCAGCCCGGGACTGGATTTCACAGATACGCAGTATTTT.

The chain carries TRBV3-1 (or the pseudogene TRBV3-2) and TRBJ1-1; 7 positions agree with TRBD1. CDR3 size: 16 residues. Losses at the gene ends were 0 bases for V and 3 bases for J; bases not matched to a gene: 7. The germline CDR1 and CDR2 sequences are LGHDT and YNNKEL (reference sequence). CDR3 in DNA: TGTGCCAGCAGCCAAGATCGGACAGGCTGGGACACTGAAGCTTTCTTT. As protein: CASSQDRTGWDTEAFF.

This chain links TRBV6-5 with TRBJ1-5; 7 bases agree with TRBD1. The germline V gene encodes CDR1 MNHEY and CDR2 SVGAGI. The V segment lost 7 bases and the J segment 5 bases; nucleotides outside the gene matches: 5. The CDR3 is made up of 13 amino acids. CDR3 sequence reads: CASTITGDQPQHF. DNA for the CDR3: TGTGCCAGCACCATCACAGGGGATCAGCCCCAGCATTTT.

The chain joins TRBV19 to TRBJ1-5, with D unclear. Germline lookup yields CDR1 LNHDA and CDR2 SQIVND (reference sequence). Deletions cut 0 bases from V and 4 bases from J, with 13 bases between. This CDR3 has 16 residues. The CDR3 spells CASSIEGGSGNQPQHF. In DNA, the CDR3 is TGTGCCAGTAGTATAGAGGGAGGGTCGGGGAATCAGCCCCAGCATTTT.